This entry lists 16 T cell receptor beta chains sequenced from one sample in a study of blood T cells in healthy people across ages. A sample-barcoded 5' primer and a J-beta primer mix were used in a second PCR of roughly 6 to 12 cycles. TCRdb independently ran MiXCR on the 5' RACE reads; one entry per CDR3 protein. The table shows hundreds of thousands of distinct CDR3 sequences, with around 25% occurring only once. This sample was shared with a second study, whose subject was T cells of mothers and their children.

The sequencing input was blood. These receptors originate from a boy between 10 and 17 years old in good health.

This clonotype was seen more than once but under ten times. The J gene is TRBJ2-4, the V gene TRBV20-1, with 7 bases lining up with TRBD2. The V and J ends lost 0 bases and 3 bases, in that order; junction bases with no gene match: 11. This CDR3 contains 17 residues. Germline V gene sequence: CDR1 DFQATT, CDR2 SNEGSKA (reference sequence). The CDR3 here is CSARDPGAPGGKNIQYF. The CDR3 DNA is TGCAGTGCTAGAGATCCCGGGGCTCCGGGGGGCAAAAACATTCAGTACTTC.

The chain uses TRBV29-1 and TRBJ1-1; D gene unclear. Trimming shortened V by 4 bases and J by 5 bases, and 14 bases separated the two germline ends. This CDR3 comprises 13 residues. Per the germline V gene, CDR1 is SQVTM and CDR2 is ANQGSEA. The CDR3 coding sequence is TGCAGCGTTGTACTGGGTTTAAGGACTGAAGCTTTCTTT. Translated: CSVVLGLRTEAFF.

In its sample, this clonotype was seen a few times. The CDR3 sequence: CASSVDRQQFF. Here the CDR3 DNA reads TGTGCCAGCAGTGTGGACAGGCAGCAGTTCTTC. This chain uses TRBV28 with TRBJ2-5, with 7 bases aligning to TRBD1. TRBJ2-1 explains the end of the DNA better; the J call may be wrong. The germline gives CDR1 MDHEN, CDR2 SYDVKM. The CDR3 has 11 residues.

This clonotype was seen more than once but under ten times. The chain recombines TRBV29-1 with TRBJ2-3; D unresolved. The CDR3 spans 13 residues. Germline lookup yields CDR1 SQVTM and CDR2 ANQGSEA. The V and J ends lost 0 bases and 6 bases respectively, with 10 bases between them. The CDR3 loop is CSVEDPYGDTQYF. Here the CDR3 DNA reads TGCAGCGTTGAAGATCCCTATGGGGATACGCAGTATTTT.

Of note for this clonotype: At one end, the junction sequence differs from germline, possibly due to a read error. This chain uses TRBV20-1 with TRBJ2-7; D is ambiguous. Germline CDR1 and CDR2: DFQATT and SNEGSKA (reference sequence). The CDR3 runs to 12 residues. Here the CDR3 reads CSARDVAYEQYF. The DNA of the CDR3 is TGCAGTGCTCGAGACGTAGCCTACGAGCAGTACTTC.

This clonotype came up a few times. The chain is built from TRBV18 and TRBJ1-3; the D is unclear. The CDR3 loop spans 13 amino acids. V was pared by 2 bases and J by 7 bases, with 9 bases between. CDR1 KGHSH and CDR2 LQKENI come from the germline V gene. CDR3 in amino acids: CASSPSEMNTIYF. The DNA for the CDR3 is TGTGCCAGCTCACCATCTGAAATGAACACCATATATTTT.

The chain uses TRBV7-2 and TRBJ2-7, with D hard to call. This CDR3 is built from 13 residues. The ends were cut back, 4 bases at V and 4 bases at J, with 11 bases in the middle. Germline assignment: CDR1 SGHTA and CDR2 FQGNSA. CDR3 bases: TGTGCCAGCAGCTCCTACGCGAATTACGAGCAGTACTTC. Protein sequence: CASSSYANYEQYF.

In its sample, this clonotype was seen a few times. The chain joins TRBV20-1 to TRBJ2-5; 9 bases line up with TRBD2. The closer fit of TRBJ2-1 to the DNA end suggests the J call may be wrong. The CDR3 runs 13 residues. Germline V gene lookup returns CDR1 DFQATT and CDR2 SNEGSKA (reference sequence). Here the CDR3 reads CSARGLAGNEQFF. The CDR3 DNA follows: TGCAGTGCTAGAGGGCTAGCGGGAAATGAGCAGTTCTTC.

This clonotype has a handful of counts. This chain connects TRBV9 to TRBJ2-1, with TRBD2 identical over 8 bases. Germline loops: CDR1 SGDLS, CDR2 YYNGEE. The V segment lost 5 bases and the J segment 4 bases; nucleotides outside the gene matches: 11. This CDR3 comprises 16 residues. CDR3 in amino acids: CASSPPGRGSYNEQFF. The DNA of the CDR3 is TGTGCCAGCAGTCCACCCGGGAGGGGGTCGTACAATGAGCAGTTCTTC.

The chain is built from TRBV7-6 and TRBJ2-2; TRBD2 matches at 10 bases. This CDR3 comprises 16 residues. The V gene end was trimmed by 5 bases and the J gene end by 5 bases; junction bases not matched to a gene: 8. Germline CDR1 reads SGHVS; CDR2 reads FNYEAQ. In DNA form, the CDR3 reads TGTGCCAGCAGCACTCTAGCGGGAGAGTTTACCGGGGAGCTGTTTTTT. This encodes CASSTLAGEFTGELFF.

This clonotype appeared a few times. The rearrangement links TRBV27 to TRBJ2-5, with TRBD2 identical over 11 bases. The J call is in doubt because the DNA end fits TRBJ2-1 better. Germline assignment: CDR1 MNHEY and CDR2 SMNVEV (reference sequence). The CDR3 spans 14 residues. The CDR3 DNA follows: TGTGCCAGCAGTTTTCGACTAGCGGGGAGTGAGCAGTTCTTC. Translation: CASSFRLAGSEQFF.

This clonotype appeared once. V and J are TRBV7-9 and TRBJ1-5; TRBD1 is a possible D gene (5 bases). The V gene lost 1 base and the J gene lost 4 bases, with 11 bases spanning the gap. Germline V lookup: CDR1 SEHNR, CDR2 FQNEAQ (reference sequence). The CDR3 runs to 15 residues. CDR3 sequence reads: CASSLGGGMNQPQHF. In nucleotides, the CDR3 is TGTGCCAGCAGCTTAGGCGGGGGGATGAATCAGCCCCAGCATTTT.

This clonotype appeared a few times. The chain carries TRBV4-2 and TRBJ1-4; TRBD1 matches 9 bases. This CDR3 is built from 16 residues. Germline V gene sequence: CDR1 LGHNA, CDR2 YNFKEQ. Trimming removed 0 bases from V and 6 bases from J; junction bases left unmatched: 5. For the CDR3, the DNA is TGTGCCAGCAGCCAAGAAAGGGGACAGGGTTATGAAAAACTGTTTTTT. Its protein is CASSQERGQGYEKLFF.

This clonotype has just a few counts. This chain joins TRBV7-9 and TRBJ2-7; 8 bases line up with TRBD2. This CDR3 has 16 residues. Germline CDR1 and CDR2: SEHNR and FQNEAQ (reference sequence). J was trimmed by 0 bases and V by 1 base; bases with no gene match: 5. The CDR3 is CASSLGAGGHSYEQYF. The DNA for the CDR3 is TGTGCCAGCAGCTTAGGTGCGGGAGGCCACTCCTACGAGCAGTACTTC.

Concerning this clonotype itself: Sequence at one end of the junction differs from germline and may be a read error. The rearrangement joins TRBV29-1 to TRBJ2-5; D not resolved. CDR3 length equals 13 residues. The germline gives CDR1 SQVTM, CDR2 ANQGSEA. The CDR3 bases are TGCAGCGTTGGGGCGGTGTTGATCGAGACCCAGCACTTC. It yields the protein CSVGAVLIETQHF.

The sample holds a few counts of this clonotype. The chain couples TRBV7-9 to TRBJ2-5; 7 nucleotides align to TRBD1. Germline trimming cut 5 bases from V and 3 bases from J; bases unmatched to any gene: 12. Germline V CDR1 and CDR2: SEHNR, FQNEAQ (reference sequence). This CDR3 has 16 residues. The DNA for the CDR3 is TGTGCCAGCAGCCAAGATCATACCGGGACAGAAGAGACCCAGTACTTC. This translates into CASSQDHTGTEETQYF. The variable domain in full, with the rest retrieved from reference TRBV7-9 and TRBJ2-5, is DTGVSQNPRHKITKRGQNVTFRCDPISEHNRLYWYRQTLGQGPEFLTYFQNEAQLEKSRLLSDRFSAERPKGSFSTLEIQRTEQGDSAMYLCASSQDHTGTEETQYFGPGTRLLVL.